This T cell receptor beta chain was captured by sequencing in a study of blood T cells in healthy people across ages. This clonotype was picked up many times. Trimming took 2 bases from V and 10 from J, leaving 18 bases between them. Germline CDR1 and CDR2: SNHLY and FYNNEI. This CDR3 spans 15 amino acids. The authors ran a second PCR of about 7 to 12 cycles using a sample-barcoded 5' primer and a J-beta primer mix. One entry per CDR3 protein results from TCRdb running MiXCR on the 5' RACE reads. The profile shows hundreds of thousands of distinct CDR3 sequences, approximately 30% of them singletons. Specimen: blood. The sequence came from a woman over 75 in good health. The rearrangement links TRBV2 to TRBJ2-1; the D gene is possibly TRBD1 (6 bases). As DNA, the CDR3 is TGTGCCAGCAGTGAATTACAGGGTGTCCTCGGAGAGCAGTTCTTC. It yields the protein CASSELQGVLGEQFF.